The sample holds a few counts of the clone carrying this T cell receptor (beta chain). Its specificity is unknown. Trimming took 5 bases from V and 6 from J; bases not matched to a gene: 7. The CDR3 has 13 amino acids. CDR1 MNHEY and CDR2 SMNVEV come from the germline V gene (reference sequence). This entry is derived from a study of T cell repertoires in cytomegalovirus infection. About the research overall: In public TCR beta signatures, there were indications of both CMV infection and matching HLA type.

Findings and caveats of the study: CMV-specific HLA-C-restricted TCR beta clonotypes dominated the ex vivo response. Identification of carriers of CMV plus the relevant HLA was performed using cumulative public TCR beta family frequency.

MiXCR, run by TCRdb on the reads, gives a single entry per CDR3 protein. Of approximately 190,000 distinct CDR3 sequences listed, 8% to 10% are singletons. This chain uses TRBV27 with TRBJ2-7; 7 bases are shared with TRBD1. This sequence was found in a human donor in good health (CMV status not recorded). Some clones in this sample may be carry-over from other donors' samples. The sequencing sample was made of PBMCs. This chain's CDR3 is CASSRPGQFEQYF. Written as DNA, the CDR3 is TGTGCCAGCAGTCGACCGGGACAGTTCGAGCAGTACTTC.